Shown below are 3 T cell receptor beta chains from a single sample sequenced in a study of blood T cell repertoires in COVID-19. Sequencing was performed with immunoSEQ multiplex PCR; in TCRdb, only in-frame clones are kept and a portion is missing. The sample consists of 70,000 to 95,000 clones, 85% to 95% of them appearing once. The sample comprised peripheral blood. Receptors were obtained from a woman in her sixties or seventies with active COVID-19.

This chain joins TRBV15 and TRBJ2-1, with D possibly matching TRBD1 (6 bases). Germline CDR1 is LNHNV and CDR2 is YYDKDF (reference sequence). The V gene lost 3 bases and the J gene lost 9 bases, with 15 bases spanning the gap. This CDR3 region has 14 residues. Here the CDR3 DNA reads TGTGCCACCAGCAGGCTACTAGGGGGTTCTGAGCAGTTCTTC. This codes for CATSRLLGGSEQFF.

V usage is TRBV5-4 and J usage is TRBJ1-5, with D perhaps TRBD1 (5 bases). Germline V gene data show CDR1 as SGHNT and CDR2 as YYREEE (reference sequence). This CDR3 is 13 amino acids long. The germline V and J ends were trimmed by 5 bases and 3 bases, with 9 bases remaining between them. CDR3 DNA sequence: TGTGCCAGCAGGGGGGGACTCAATCAGCCCCAGCATTTT. It is translated as CASRGGLNQPQHF. Supplemented by reference TRBV5-4 and TRBJ1-5, the full variable domain reads ETGVTQSPTHLIKTRGQQVTLRCSSQSGHNTVSWYQQALGQGPQFIFQYYREEENGRGNFPPRFSGLQFPNYSSELNVNALELDDSALYLCASRGGLNQPQHFGDGTRLSIL.

The rearrangement uses TRBV28 and TRBJ1-4; 9 bases are shared with TRBD1. Germline V CDR1 and CDR2: MDHEN, SYDVKM. J lost 8 bases, V lost 5 bases, and 9 bases had no gene match. This CDR3 has 15 amino acids. The CDR3 bases are TGTGCCAGCAGTGAAACACAGGGGGCGCGCGAAAAACTGTTTTTT. Its protein is CASSETQGAREKLFF. Supplemented by reference TRBV28 and TRBJ1-4, the full variable domain reads DVKVTQSSRYLVKRTGEKVFLECVQDMDHENMFWYRQDPGLGLRLIYFSYDVKMKEKGDIPEGYSVSREKKERFSLILESASTNQTSMYLCASSETQGAREKLFFGSGTQLSVL.